Listed here are 2 T cell receptor beta chains from one sample, sequenced in a study of CD8+CD57+ T cells in acquired aplastic anemia. Selection for sequencing was limited to patients who had shown CD8+CD57+ cell expansion by flow cytometry. TCR beta VDJ and CDR3 profiling used genomic DNA as template. TCRdb re-derived calls from the reads in MiXCR, one entry per CDR3 protein. This repertoire shows 80,000 or so distinct CDR3 sequences, 55% to 75% found once; its top ten account for around 80%. The sequenced sample was sorted CD4+, CD8+, or CD8+CD57+ T cells (not recorded which) from PBMCs. The source of these receptors is a human donor with aplastic anemia.

The rearrangement uses TRBV20-1 and TRBJ1-1, with D unresolved. This CDR3 contains 13 residues. Germline values: CDR1 DFQATT, CDR2 SNEGSKA (reference sequence). The V end was cut by 6 bases, the J end by 1 base, with 12 bases between. Here the CDR3 reads CSAYVDWNTEAFF. The CDR3 coding sequence is TGCAGTGCCTACGTAGACTGGAACACTGAAGCTTTCTTT.

V is TRBV2 and J is TRBJ2-7; TRBD1 matches 8 bases. This CDR3 region has 14 residues. CDR1 is SNHLY and CDR2 is FYNNEI in the germline V gene. V dropped 6 bases and J dropped 1; count of bases not matched to a gene: 5. CDR3 in DNA: TGTGCCAGCAGGATGACAGGGGTATCCTACGAGCAGTACTTC. It encodes CASRMTGVSYEQYF.